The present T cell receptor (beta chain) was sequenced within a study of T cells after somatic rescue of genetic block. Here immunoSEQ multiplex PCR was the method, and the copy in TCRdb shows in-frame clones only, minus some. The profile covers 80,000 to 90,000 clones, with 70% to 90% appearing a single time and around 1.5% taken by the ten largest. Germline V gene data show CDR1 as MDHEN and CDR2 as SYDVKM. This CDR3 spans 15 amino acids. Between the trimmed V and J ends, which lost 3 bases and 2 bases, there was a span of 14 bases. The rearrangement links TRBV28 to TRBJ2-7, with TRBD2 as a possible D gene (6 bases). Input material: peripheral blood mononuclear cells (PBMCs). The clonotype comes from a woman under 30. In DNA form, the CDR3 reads TGTGCCAGCAGTTTTGGAGGGAGTGGGACCTACGAGCAGTACTTC. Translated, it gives CASSFGGSGTYEQYF.